This T cell receptor (beta chain) was profiled in a study of regulatory T cells in long-lasting Graves disease. Germline CDR1 is SGHRS and CDR2 is YFSETQ. The V segment lost 4 bases and the J segment 2 bases; nucleotides outside the gene matches: 7. The CDR3 totals 15 residues. The study, taken as a whole, reports: Patients with persistent Graves' had lower TCR diversity than newly diagnosed patients.

Indicated time point: newly diagnosed GD, antithyroid drugs for less than 3 months. Construction of the TCR library relied on RNA isolated from PBMCs. This clonotype has at least ten counts. Antigen specificity is unknown. Through Arm-PCR of CDR3 regions and iRepertoire HTBI primers, TCR beta libraries were built. From the multiplex PCR reads, TCRdb called clonotypes with MiXCR, one entry per CDR3 protein. The sample gives some 460,000 distinct CDR3 sequences, 16% of which show up once; 12% is in the top ten. This sample also belongs to another study, concerning T cells in Graves' hyperthyroidism and ophthalmopathy. That paper notes: The HTBI primer set served for first-round RT-PCR of the TCR CDR3.

The V call is TRBV5-1, the J call TRBJ2-3, with TRBD2 matching 7 bases. Sequences were derived from peripheral blood mononuclear cells (PBMCs), sampled at new diagnosis, from a patient treated with antithyroid drugs. This receptor was identified in a middle-aged man with Graves disease. The DNA for the CDR3 is TGCGCCAGCAGCGGCGGGGGACTACCCACAGATACGCAGTATTTT. It encodes CASSGGGLPTDTQYF.